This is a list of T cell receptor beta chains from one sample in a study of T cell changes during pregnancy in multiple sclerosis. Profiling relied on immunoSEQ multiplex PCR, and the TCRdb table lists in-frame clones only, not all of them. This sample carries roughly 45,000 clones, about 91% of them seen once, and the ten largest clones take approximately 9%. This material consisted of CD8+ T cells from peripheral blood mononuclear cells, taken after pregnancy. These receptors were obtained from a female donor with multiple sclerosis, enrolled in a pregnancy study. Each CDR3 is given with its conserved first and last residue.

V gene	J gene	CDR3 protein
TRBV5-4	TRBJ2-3	CASSLTDTQYF
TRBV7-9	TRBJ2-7	CASSHDRGVPYEQYF
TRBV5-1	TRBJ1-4	CASSQTGELVEKLFF
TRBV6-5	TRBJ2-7	CASSYFSGSLEQYF
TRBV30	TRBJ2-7	CAWSLTSGSSEQYF
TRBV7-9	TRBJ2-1	CASSPPSRNEQFF
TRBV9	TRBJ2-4	CASSERVGLAELNIQYF
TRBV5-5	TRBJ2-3	CVSSLVGTGTDTQYF
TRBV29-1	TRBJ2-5	CSVAKGALGGETQYF
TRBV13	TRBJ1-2	CASSSEGYGYTF
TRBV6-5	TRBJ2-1	CASRTTGNEQFF
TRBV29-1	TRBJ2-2	CSVDRGVGELFF
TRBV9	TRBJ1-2	CASSGTGFGYTF
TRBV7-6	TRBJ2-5	CASSWTMERERETQYF
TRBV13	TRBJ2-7	CASSLGPKVQGIYEQYF